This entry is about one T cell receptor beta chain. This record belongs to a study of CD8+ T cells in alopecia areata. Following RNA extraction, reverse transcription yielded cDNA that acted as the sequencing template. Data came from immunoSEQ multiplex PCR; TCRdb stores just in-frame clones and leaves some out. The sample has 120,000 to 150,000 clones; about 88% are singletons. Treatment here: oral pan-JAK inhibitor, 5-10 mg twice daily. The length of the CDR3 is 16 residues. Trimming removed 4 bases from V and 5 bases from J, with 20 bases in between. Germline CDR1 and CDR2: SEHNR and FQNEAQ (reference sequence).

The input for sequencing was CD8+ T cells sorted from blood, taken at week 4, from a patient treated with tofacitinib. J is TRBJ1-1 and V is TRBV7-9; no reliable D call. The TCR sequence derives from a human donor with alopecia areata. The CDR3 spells CASSSHPLAGGTEAFF. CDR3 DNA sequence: TGTGCCAGCAGCTCTCATCCGCTCGCGGGAGGGACTGAAGCTTTCTTT.